A selection of T cell receptor beta chains follows, all from one sample in a study of shared clonotypes between healthy human individuals. Only in-frame clones appear in the TCRdb table, and some are missing; sequencing was by immunoSEQ multiplex PCR. The sample consists of more than 2 million clones, around 95% of them appearing once. Sequenced input: naive CD4+ T cells sorted from blood. The receptors stem from a man younger than 35 in good health. CDR3s include the opening cysteine and the closing phenylalanine or tryptophan. Each record gives: J gene, V gene, clone size, D gene, CDR3 protein, CDR3 DNA. A D gene is named only where the DNA matches it firmly. Some rows mark clone size as missing; the rest say once, few, many or name a class of expanded clone.

>TRBJ2-3|TRBV9|-|TRBD2
CASSPRPTSGGADTQYF
TGTGCCAGCAGCCCGCGACCGACTAGCGGGGGGGCCGATACGCAGTATTTT
>TRBJ2-4|TRBV5-1|-|-
CASSLGGIQYF
TGCGCCAGCAGCTTAGGGGGCATTCAGTACTTC
>TRBJ2-1|TRBV28|-|-
CASASPPKMGGEQFF
TGTGCCAGCGCCTCACCCCCCAAAATGGGGGGTGAGCAGTTCTTC
>TRBJ2-3|TRBV5-1|-|-
CASSLVIGGTDTQYF
TGCGCCAGCAGCTTGGTGATCGGCGGCACAGATACGCAGTATTTT
>TRBJ1-2|TRBV18|few|-
CASSPPSAAGYTF
TGTGCCAGCTCACCACCGTCCGCGGCGGGCTACACCTTC
>TRBJ2-2|TRBV9|-|-
CASSVSHTGELFF
TGTGCCAGCAGCGTTAGTCACACCGGGGAGCTGTTTTTT
>TRBJ1-2|TRBV30|once|-
CAWSPGTSNYGYTF
TGTGCCTGGAGCCCCGGGACTTCTAACTATGGCTACACCTTC
>TRBJ2-2|TRBV11-3|once|-
CASSFAGHTGELFF
TGTGCCAGCAGCTTCGCAGGGCACACCGGGGAGCTGTTTTTT
>TRBJ1-1|TRBV30|-|-
CAWDRTAMNTEAFF
TGTGCCTGGGATCGGACAGCTATGAACACTGAAGCTTTCTTT
>TRBJ1-1|TRBV7-9|-|-
CASSHDRNTEAFF
TGTGCCAGCAGCCACGACAGAAACACTGAAGCTTTCTTT
>TRBJ2-3|TRBV6-5|-|-
CASGGTQQYF
TGTGCCAGCGGTGGGACCCAGCAGTATTTT
>TRBJ2-3|TRBV5-1|-|TRBD2
CASSREGSLSTDTQYF
TGCGCCAGCAGCAGGGAGGGTAGCCTTAGCACAGATACGCAGTATTTT
>TRBJ1-1|TRBV10-3|-|-
CAMARGGMNTEAFF
TGTGCCATGGCGAGGGGTGGGATGAACACTGAAGCTTTCTTT
>TRBJ2-7|TRBV2|-|-
CASRADTYEQYF
TGTGCCAGCAGGGCTGACACTTACGAGCAGTACTTC
>TRBJ1-2|TRBV28|once|TRBD1
CASSSPGQGHGYTF
TGTGCCAGCAGTTCTCCGGGACAGGGGCATGGCTACACCTTC
>TRBJ1-2|TRBV6-1|-|-
CASSVDQGTYGYTF
TGTGCCAGCAGTGTAGACCAGGGCACCTATGGCTACACCTTC
>TRBJ1-1|TRBV29-1|-|-
CSVDLGGVNTEAFF
TGCAGCGTTGATTTGGGGGGGGTGAACACTGAAGCTTTCTTT
>TRBJ2-7|TRBV6-1|-|-
CASSPQGTYYEQYF
TGTGCCAGCAGCCCCCAGGGGACCTACTACGAGCAGTACTTC
>TRBJ2-4|TRBV5-1|-|TRBD2
CASSREVSQNIQYF
TGCGCCAGCAGCCGGGAGGTTAGCCAAAACATTCAGTACTTC
>TRBJ1-1|TRBV28|-|-
CASTTRSGDTEAFF
TGTGCCAGCACAACTCGATCGGGGGACACTGAAGCTTTCTTT
>TRBJ1-6|TRBV5-6|-|TRBD1
CASSLGDRSNSPLHF
TGTGCCAGCAGCTTGGGGGACAGGAGTAATTCACCCCTCCACTTT
>TRBJ1-4|TRBV7-9|-|-
CASSPGSGATNEKLFF
TGTGCCAGCAGCCCAGGGTCCGGGGCAACTAATGAAAAACTGTTTTTT
>TRBJ2-7|TRBV28|-|TRBD1
CASSHTGTGNYEQYF
TGTGCCAGCAGCCATACCGGGACAGGGAACTACGAGCAGTACTTC
>TRBJ1-5|TRBV9|few|-
CASSVGGGNQPQHF
TGTGCCAGCAGCGTAGGCGGGGGCAATCAGCCCCAGCATTTT
>TRBJ2-7|TRBV6-5|-|TRBD1
CASSYGDRGYYEQYF
TGTGCCAGCAGTTACGGGGACAGGGGATACTACGAGCAGTACTTC
>TRBJ1-1|TRBV7-3|once|-
CASSPTWGTEAFF
TGTGCCAGCAGCCCCACTTGGGGGACTGAAGCTTTCTTT
>TRBJ2-7|TRBV5-1|-|TRBD2
CASSLVAGGRDEQYF
TGCGCCAGCAGCTTGGTGGCGGGGGGGCGAGACGAGCAGTACTTC
>TRBJ2-7|TRBV2|-|TRBD1
CASSQQGTLSYEQYF
TGTGCCAGCAGCCAACAGGGGACACTATCCTACGAGCAGTACTTC
>TRBJ2-1|TRBV5-1|-|TRBD2
CASSFALAGGGDEQFF
TGCGCCAGCAGCTTTGCTTTGGCGGGAGGCGGCGATGAGCAGTTCTTC
>TRBJ2-1|TRBV5-4|-|-
CASTKGRDTYNEQFF
TGTGCCAGCACCAAAGGTCGGGACACATACAATGAGCAGTTCTTC
>TRBJ2-7|TRBV5-4|-|TRBD1
CASSYRDRAREQYF
TGTGCCAGCAGTTACCGGGACAGGGCAAGGGAGCAGTACTTC
>TRBJ2-2|TRBV5-1|-|TRBD1
CASSLGWDRSPTGELFF
TGCGCCAGCAGCTTGGGCTGGGACAGGTCCCCCACCGGGGAGCTGTTTTTT
>TRBJ1-5|TRBV4-1|-|-
CASSPGGKGYNQPQHF
TGCGCCAGCAGCCCCGGGGGGAAGGGTTACAATCAGCCCCAGCATTTT
>TRBJ2-5|TRBV7-2|-|TRBD2
CASSPLAGVRETQYF
TGTGCCAGCAGCCCCCTAGCGGGAGTAAGGGAGACCCAGTACTTC
>TRBJ1-6|TRBV11-2|-|TRBD1
CASSPGQGYSPLHF
TGTGCCAGCAGCCCGGGACAGGGCTATTCACCCCTCCACTTT
>TRBJ1-4|TRBV10-3|-|-
CAISGQPTNEKLFF
TGTGCCATCTCAGGGCAGCCAACTAATGAAAAACTGTTTTTT
>TRBJ2-7|TRBV6-6|once|-
CASSYFGDTYEQYF
TGTGCCAGCAGTTACTTTGGGGACACCTACGAGCAGTACTTC
>TRBJ1-2|TRBV12-5|-|-
CASGPGTYGYTF
TGTGCTAGTGGCCCCGGGACATATGGCTACACCTTC
>TRBJ2-2|TRBV9|-|-
CASSARSANTGELFF
TGTGCCAGCAGCGCCCGTAGTGCGAACACCGGGGAGCTGTTTTTT
>TRBJ2-1|TRBV10-1|-|TRBD2
CASSESRLAGGYEQFF
TGCGCCAGCAGTGAGTCGCGACTAGCGGGAGGCTATGAGCAGTTCTTC
>TRBJ2-3|TRBV4-1|-|TRBD2
CASSLRRGGGAKTDTQYF
TGCGCCAGCAGCCTACGGCGGGGCGGGGGGGCGAAGACAGATACGCAGTATTTT
>TRBJ1-5|TRBV2|-|-
CASKRDRSPIRGNQPQHF
TGTGCCAGCAAGAGGGACCGTTCTCCTATAAGGGGCAATCAGCCCCAGCATTTT
>TRBJ2-1|TRBV5-1|-|-
CASSLAPDFNEQFF
TGCGCCAGCAGCTTGGCCCCAGATTTCAATGAGCAGTTCTTC
>TRBJ2-5|TRBV28|-|TRBD2
CASSPSGGTQETQYF
TGTGCCAGCAGTCCTAGCGGGGGGACTCAAGAGACCCAGTACTTC
>TRBJ2-4|TRBV6-5|-|-
CASSYSGGAAKNIQYF
TGTGCCAGCAGTTACTCTGGGGGCGCAGCCAAAAACATTCAGTACTTC
>TRBJ1-5|TRBV27|few|TRBD1
CASSGTGAQPQHF
TGTGCCAGCAGTGGAACAGGGGCCCAGCCCCAGCATTTT
>TRBJ1-1|TRBV7-2|few|-
CASSLVGTGLNTEAFF
TGTGCCAGCAGCTTAGTAGGTACAGGGCTGAACACTGAAGCTTTCTTT
>TRBJ2-3|TRBV5-1|-|-
CASGTRGADTQYF
TGCGCCAGCGGTACACGGGGCGCCGATACGCAGTATTTT
>TRBJ2-3|TRBV7-3|-|-
CASSSRPGDTQYF
TGTGCCAGCAGCTCCCGACCAGGAGATACGCAGTATTTT
>TRBJ2-2|TRBV27|-|-
CASSLLKNGELFF
TGTGCCAGCAGCCTCCTCAAGAACGGGGAGCTGTTTTTT
>TRBJ2-4|TRBV5-1|-|TRBD2
CASSSLLLAGGYKNIQYF
TGCGCCAGCAGCTCCCTTCTATTAGCGGGAGGGTATAAAAACATTCAGTACTTC
>TRBJ1-4|TRBV6-1|-|-
CASSERGATNEKLFF
TGTGCCAGCAGTGAAAGGGGAGCAACTAATGAAAAACTGTTTTTT